This T cell receptor (beta chain) was retrieved from a study of Graves' ophthalmopathy and Graves' hyperthyroidism. TCR beta CDR3 amplification used RNA transcripts. The authors performed first-round RT-PCR with HTBI primers and then a second-round multiplex PCR. TCRdb used MiXCR to reprocess the multiplex PCR reads, holding one entry per CDR3 protein. The data hold about 550,000 distinct CDR3 sequences, with about 40% observed a single time. J lost 4 bases, V lost 1 base, and 7 bases had no gene match. The CDR3 covers 16 residues. Germline V CDR1 and CDR2: SEHNR, FQNEAQ (reference sequence). In this sample, this clonotype turned up many times.

The sample was peripheral blood or thyroid tissue (not recorded which). The chain is built from TRBV7-9 and TRBJ1-5, with 7 bases lining up with TRBD1. The receptor was isolated from an adult man with Graves' hyperthyroidism. The CDR3 here is CASSLGPGTANQPQHF. CDR3 nucleotide sequence: TGTGCCAGCAGCTTAGGCCCCGGGACAGCGAATCAGCCCCAGCATTTT.